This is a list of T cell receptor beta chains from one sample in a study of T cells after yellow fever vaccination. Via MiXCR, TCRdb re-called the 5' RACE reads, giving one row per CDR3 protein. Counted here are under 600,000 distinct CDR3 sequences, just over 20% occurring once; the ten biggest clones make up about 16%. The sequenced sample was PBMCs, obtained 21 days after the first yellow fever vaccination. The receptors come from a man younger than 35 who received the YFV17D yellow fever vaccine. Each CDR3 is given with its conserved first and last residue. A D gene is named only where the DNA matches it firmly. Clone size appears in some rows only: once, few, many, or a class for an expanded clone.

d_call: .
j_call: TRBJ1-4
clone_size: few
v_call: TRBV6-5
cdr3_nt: TGTGCCAGCAGTACAACTAATGAAAAACTGTTTTTT
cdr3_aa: CASSTTNEKLFF

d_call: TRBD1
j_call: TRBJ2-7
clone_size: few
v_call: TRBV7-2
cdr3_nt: TGTGCCAGCAGCTTAGGAGGACAGGGCCTTTACGAGCAGTACTTC
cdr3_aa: CASSLGGQGLYEQYF

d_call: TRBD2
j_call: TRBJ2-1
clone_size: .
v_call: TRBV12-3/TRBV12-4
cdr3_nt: TGTGCCAGCAGCCCGACTAGCGGGGTAGGTGGCTACAATGAGCAGTTCTTC
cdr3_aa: CASSPTSGVGGYNEQFF

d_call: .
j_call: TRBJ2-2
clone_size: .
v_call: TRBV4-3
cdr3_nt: TGCGCCAGCAGCCAAGGTACGGGATCCGGGGAGCTGTTTTTT
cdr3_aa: CASSQGTGSGELFF

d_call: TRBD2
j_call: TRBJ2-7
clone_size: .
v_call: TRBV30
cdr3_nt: TGTGCCGCCGGCACTAGCGGGGGGCGCTACGAGCAGTACTTC
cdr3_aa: CAAGTSGGRYEQYF

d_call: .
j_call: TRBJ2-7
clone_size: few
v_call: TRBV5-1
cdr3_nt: TGCGCCAGCAGCATAGGGACGGCCAGGGACGAGCAGTACTTC
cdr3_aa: CASSIGTARDEQYF

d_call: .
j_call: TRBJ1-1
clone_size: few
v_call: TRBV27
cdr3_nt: TGTGCCAGCAGTCCTATGTCACTTGGAGGAAGGGCTTTCTTT
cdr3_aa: CASSPMSLGGRAFF

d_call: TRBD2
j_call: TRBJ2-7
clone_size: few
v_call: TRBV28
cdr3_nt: TGTGCCAGCAACCGGGGGGGCTCCTACGAGCAGTACTTC
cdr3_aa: CASNRGGSYEQYF

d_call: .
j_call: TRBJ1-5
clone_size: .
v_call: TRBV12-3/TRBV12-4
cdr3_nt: TGTGCCAGCAGTTTAGACTTCAGACAGCCCCAGCATTTT
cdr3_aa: CASSLDFRQPQHF

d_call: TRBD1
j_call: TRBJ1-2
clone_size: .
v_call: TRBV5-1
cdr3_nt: TGCGCCAGCAGCTCTTATCAGGGGGCTAACTATGGCTACACCTTC
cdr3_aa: CASSSYQGANYGYTF

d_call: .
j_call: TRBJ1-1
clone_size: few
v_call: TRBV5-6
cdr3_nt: TGTGCCAGCAGCTTGGGTCCGGGGCCATCTTCCACTGAAGCTTTCTTT
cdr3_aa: CASSLGPGPSSTEAFF

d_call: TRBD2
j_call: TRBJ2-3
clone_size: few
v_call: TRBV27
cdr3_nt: TGTGCCAGCAGCCCGACTAGCGGCCTCCCCCTTTTT
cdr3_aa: CASSPTSGLPLF

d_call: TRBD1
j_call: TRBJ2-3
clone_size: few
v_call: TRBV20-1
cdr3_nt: TGCAGTGCTAAACGAACAGGGGGCGGGCTCACAGATACGCAGTATTTT
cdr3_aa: CSAKRTGGGLTDTQYF

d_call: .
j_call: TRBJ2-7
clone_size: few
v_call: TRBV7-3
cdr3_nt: TGTGCCAGCAGCCCCCGTCCAGGACGAGGGGACGAGCAGTACTTC
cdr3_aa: CASSPRPGRGDEQYF

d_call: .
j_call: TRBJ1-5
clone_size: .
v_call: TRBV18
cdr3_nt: TGTGCCAGCTCACCGGCAGGAAATCAGCCCCAGCATTTT
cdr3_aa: CASSPAGNQPQHF

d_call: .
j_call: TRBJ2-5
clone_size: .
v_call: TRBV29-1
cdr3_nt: TGCAGCGCAGGGATCCAAGAGACCCAGTACTTC
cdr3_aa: CSAGIQETQYF

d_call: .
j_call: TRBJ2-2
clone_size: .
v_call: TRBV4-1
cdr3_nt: TGCGCCAGCAGCCAAGTCGTTCGCGGGGAGCTGTTTTTT
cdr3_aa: CASSQVVRGELFF

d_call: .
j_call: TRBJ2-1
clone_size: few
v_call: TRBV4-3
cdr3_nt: TGCGCCAGCAGCCCCCGGGGGGCCCGCGGGAATGAGCAGTTCTTC
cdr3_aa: CASSPRGARGNEQFF

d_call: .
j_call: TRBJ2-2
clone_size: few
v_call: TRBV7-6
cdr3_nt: TGTGCCAGCAGCTTAGGTGGGGGCCCGAACACCGGGGAGCTGTTTTTT
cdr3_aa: CASSLGGGPNTGELFF

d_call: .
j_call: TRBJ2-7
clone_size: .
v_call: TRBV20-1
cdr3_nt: TGCAGTGCTAGAGGAATTTTTCCCCCCAGCTCCTACGAGCAGTACTTC
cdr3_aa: CSARGIFPPSSYEQYF

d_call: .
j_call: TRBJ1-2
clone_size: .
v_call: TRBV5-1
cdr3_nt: TGCGCCAGCAGCTTGGGGGATCCCGGCTATGGCTACACCTTC
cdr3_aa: CASSLGDPGYGYTF

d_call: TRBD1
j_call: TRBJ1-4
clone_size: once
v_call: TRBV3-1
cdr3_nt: TGTGCCAGCAGCCAAGGCGTCCGGGACAGTGGCGAAAAACTGTTTTTT
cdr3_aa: CASSQGVRDSGEKLFF

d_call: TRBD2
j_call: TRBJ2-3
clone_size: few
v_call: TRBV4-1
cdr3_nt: TGCGCCAGCAGCCACCCCCCGAGACTAGCGGACCGTAAGCAGTATTTT
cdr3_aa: CASSHPPRLADRKQYF

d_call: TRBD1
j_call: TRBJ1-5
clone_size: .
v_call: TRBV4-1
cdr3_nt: TGCGCCAGCAGCCAAGATCGAGCAGGGGGCAAAAGCAATCAGCCCCAGCATTTT
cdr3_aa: CASSQDRAGGKSNQPQHF

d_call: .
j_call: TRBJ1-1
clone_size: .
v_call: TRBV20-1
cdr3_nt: TGCAGTGCCCGTGTTGAGGGGTGGGGCACTGAAGCTTTCTTT
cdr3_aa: CSARVEGWGTEAFF

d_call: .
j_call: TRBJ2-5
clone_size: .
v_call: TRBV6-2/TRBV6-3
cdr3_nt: TGTGCCAGCAACCGTCGACAGGCCGGGGGGACCCAGTACTTC
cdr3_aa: CASNRRQAGGTQYF

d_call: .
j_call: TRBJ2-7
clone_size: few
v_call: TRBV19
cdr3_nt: TGTGCCAGTCACGACGGCTCCTACGAGCAGTACTTC
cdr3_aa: CASHDGSYEQYF

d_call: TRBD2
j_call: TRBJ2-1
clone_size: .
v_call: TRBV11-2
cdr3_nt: TGTGCCAGCAGACCTGGGACTAGCGGGGGGAGCTCCTACAATGAGCAGTTCTTC
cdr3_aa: CASRPGTSGGSSYNEQFF

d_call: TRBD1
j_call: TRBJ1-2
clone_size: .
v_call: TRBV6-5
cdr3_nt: TGTGCCAGCAGTTACTCAGGGACAGGGGCGAGGGGCTACACCTTC
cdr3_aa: CASSYSGTGARGYTF

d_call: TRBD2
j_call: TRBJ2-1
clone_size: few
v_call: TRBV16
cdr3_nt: TGTGCCAGCAGCCAAAGCGGCGGGGGGGCCTACAATGAGCAGTTCTTC
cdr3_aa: CASSQSGGGAYNEQFF

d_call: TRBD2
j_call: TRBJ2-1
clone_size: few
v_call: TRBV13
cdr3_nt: TGTGCCAGCAGCTTTGGCGGGGGGGCTGGAAATGAGCAGTTCTTC
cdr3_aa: CASSFGGGAGNEQFF

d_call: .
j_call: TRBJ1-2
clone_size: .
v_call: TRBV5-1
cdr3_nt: TGCGCCAGCAGCTTGGCCCACGGACAGACCGACGTCTATGGCTACACCTTC
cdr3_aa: CASSLAHGQTDVYGYTF

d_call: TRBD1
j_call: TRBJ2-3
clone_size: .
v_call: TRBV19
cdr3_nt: TGTGCCAGCCGACAGGGATCGGGCACAGATACGCAGTATTTT
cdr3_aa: CASRQGSGTDTQYF

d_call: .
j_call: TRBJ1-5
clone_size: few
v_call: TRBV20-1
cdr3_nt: TGCAGTACCCTCGTGTATCAGCCCCAGCATTTT
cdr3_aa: CSTLVYQPQHF

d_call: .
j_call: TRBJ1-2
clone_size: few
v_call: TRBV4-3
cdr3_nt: TGCGCCAGCAGCCAAGAGGCAGGCTTGTACTATGGCTACACCTTC
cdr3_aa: CASSQEAGLYYGYTF

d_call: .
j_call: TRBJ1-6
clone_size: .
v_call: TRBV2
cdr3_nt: TGTGCCAGCAGGGCCAGGGGTGGGAATTCACCCCTCCACTTT
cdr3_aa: CASRARGGNSPLHF

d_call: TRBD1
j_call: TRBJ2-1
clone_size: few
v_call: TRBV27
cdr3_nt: TGTGCCAGCAGGACAGGGTTGAATGAGCAGTTCTTC
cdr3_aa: CASRTGLNEQFF

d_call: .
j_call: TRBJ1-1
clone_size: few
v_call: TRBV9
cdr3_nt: TGTGCCAGCAGCGTATGGGACACGAACACTGAAGCTTTCTTT
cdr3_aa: CASSVWDTNTEAFF

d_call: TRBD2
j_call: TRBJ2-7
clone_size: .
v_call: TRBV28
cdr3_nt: TGTGCCATCCTGGGGGGGTCTAGCGACGAGCAGTACTTC
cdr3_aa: CAILGGSSDEQYF

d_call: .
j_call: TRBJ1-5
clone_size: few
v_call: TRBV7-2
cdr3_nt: TGTGCCAGCAGCCACCCTTACGGGCCCCAGCATTTT
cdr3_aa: CASSHPYGPQHF

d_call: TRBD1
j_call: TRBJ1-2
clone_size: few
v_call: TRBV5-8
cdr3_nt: TGTGCCAGCAGTCACAGGGGGCAATGGTATGGCTACACCTTC
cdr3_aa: CASSHRGQWYGYTF

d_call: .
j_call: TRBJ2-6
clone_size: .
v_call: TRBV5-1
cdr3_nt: TGCGCCAGCAGCTTGGGGCCACCCCGCGGTGGGGCCAACGTCCTGACTTTC
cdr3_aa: CASSLGPPRGGANVLTF

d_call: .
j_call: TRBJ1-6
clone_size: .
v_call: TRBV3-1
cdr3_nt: TGTGCCAGCAGCCAGGAAGGCACTAATAATTCACCCCTCCACTTT
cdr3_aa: CASSQEGTNNSPLHF

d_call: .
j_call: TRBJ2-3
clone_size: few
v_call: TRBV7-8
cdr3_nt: TGTGCCAGCAGCCTAGGGGGAGAAAATACGCAGTATTTT
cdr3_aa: CASSLGGENTQYF

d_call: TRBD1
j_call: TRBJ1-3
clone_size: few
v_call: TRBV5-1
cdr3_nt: TGCGCCAGCAGCCGGACAGGGGGCGGAGGAAACACCATATATTTT
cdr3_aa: CASSRTGGGGNTIYF

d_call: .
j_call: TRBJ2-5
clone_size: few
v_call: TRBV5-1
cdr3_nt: TGCGCCAGCAGCTTGGGTCGGAGGGAAGAGACCCAGTACTTC
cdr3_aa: CASSLGRREETQYF

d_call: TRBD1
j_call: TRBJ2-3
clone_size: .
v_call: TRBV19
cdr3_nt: TGTGCCAGTAGTACGGACAGGGGGCGGTCGGATACGCAGTATTTT
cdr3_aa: CASSTDRGRSDTQYF

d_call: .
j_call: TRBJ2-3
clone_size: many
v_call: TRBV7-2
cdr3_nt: TGTGCCAGCAGCCTAGTGGGGGGGGCCCCAGATACGCAGTATTTT
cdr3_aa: CASSLVGGAPDTQYF

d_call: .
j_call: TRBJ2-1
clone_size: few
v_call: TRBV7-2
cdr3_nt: TGTGCCAGCAGCCCCGGACTGAGCAAATACAATGAGCAGTTCTTC
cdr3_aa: CASSPGLSKYNEQFF

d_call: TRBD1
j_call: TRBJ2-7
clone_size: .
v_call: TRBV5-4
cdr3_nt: TGTGCCAGCAGCCGACCCGGGACAGGGGTCAACGAGCAGTACTTC
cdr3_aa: CASSRPGTGVNEQYF

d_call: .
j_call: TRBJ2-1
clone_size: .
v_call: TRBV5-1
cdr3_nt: TGCGCCAGCAGCTCCAGCAGCTATGAGCAGTTCTTC
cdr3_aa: CASSSSSYEQFF

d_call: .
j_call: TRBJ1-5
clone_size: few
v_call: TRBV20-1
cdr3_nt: TGCAGTGCCCTTCGATGGAGCAATCAGCCCCAGCATTTT
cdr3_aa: CSALRWSNQPQHF

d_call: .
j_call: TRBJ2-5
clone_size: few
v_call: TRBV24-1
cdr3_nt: TGTGCCACCAGTGATGGACAGTTAGAGACCCAGTACTTC
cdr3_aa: CATSDGQLETQYF

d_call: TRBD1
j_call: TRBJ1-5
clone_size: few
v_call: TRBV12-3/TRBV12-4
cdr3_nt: TGTGCCAGCAGCCAAACAGGGGCCAATCAGCCCCAGCATTTT
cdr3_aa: CASSQTGANQPQHF

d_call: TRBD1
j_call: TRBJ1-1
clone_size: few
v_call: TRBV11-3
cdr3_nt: TGTGCCAGCAGCTTTGAGGCCTCGGGACAGGGGGACACTGAAGCTTTCTTT
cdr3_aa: CASSFEASGQGDTEAFF

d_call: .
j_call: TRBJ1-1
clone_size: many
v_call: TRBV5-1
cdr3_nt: TGCGCCAGCAGCTTGGAGGGTTTTCGTACTGAAGCTTTCTTT
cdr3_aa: CASSLEGFRTEAFF

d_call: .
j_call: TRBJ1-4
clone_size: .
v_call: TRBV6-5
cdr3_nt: TGTGCCAGCAGTTACCCCATACATTGGACGGAAAATGAAAAACTGTTTTTT
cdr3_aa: CASSYPIHWTENEKLFF

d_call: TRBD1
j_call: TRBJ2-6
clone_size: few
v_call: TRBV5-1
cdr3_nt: TGCGCCAGCAGCTTCCCGAGACAGGGAACCGGGGCCAACGTCCTGACTTTC
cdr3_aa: CASSFPRQGTGANVLTF

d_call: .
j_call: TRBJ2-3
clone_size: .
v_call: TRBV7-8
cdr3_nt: TGTGCCAGCAGCTCGTCTATTTTTACGCAGTATTTT
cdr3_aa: CASSSSIFTQYF

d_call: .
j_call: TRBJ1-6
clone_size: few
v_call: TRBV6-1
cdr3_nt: TGTGCCAGCAGTGAGACCGGAGCTTATGTCGATAATTCACCCCTCCACTTT
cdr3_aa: CASSETGAYVDNSPLHF